This T cell receptor beta chain was recovered during a study of cytomegalovirus exposure and HLA in healthy donors (dated by TCRdb to the late 2010s). General notes on the study: According to an earlier analysis of 587 of the donors, about 179 million T cells yielded 90 million to 140 million unique TCR beta sequences and around 280 Gb of sequence data. An early release covering some 640 HLA-typed donors comprised about 300 gigabases of sequencing data and around 80 million unique TCR sequences. Of the approximately 400 genotyped donors, approximately 83% fell in the genetic ancestry cluster associated with self-reported Caucasian donors. The study aimed to test whether cataloging public T cell receptors could reveal signatures of past pathogen exposure. Using immunosequencing, the study profiled T cell repertoires from 500 to 800 subjects and related those repertoires to cytomegalovirus serostatus. In addition to the first cohort of hundreds of subjects, a separate validation cohort of 120 different subjects was used. To predict cytomegalovirus infection status, the study brought together high-throughput TCR immunosequencing, statistical association of individual TCRs with disease status, and machine learning. A later analysis re-examined previously published TCR beta repertoires from about 700 donors and added high-resolution HLA genotyping to investigate patterns of TCR occurrence. Rather than using new phenotypic data, the later analysis identified candidate immune exposures from TCR beta sequences and from how often those sequences occurred across donors. In an earlier analysis of a few hundred of the donors, high-throughput TCR beta sequencing was used to judge whether each TCR beta V gene segment behaved as functional or pseudogenic. Donor age, sex, ethnicity and CMV serostatus were compiled alongside the repertoire data. In a later genetic analysis, genome-wide SNP genotypes for about 55% of the roughly 670 donors were used, and that subset was treated as a discovery cohort. Every repertoire in the discovery cohort had been generated on one and the same sequencing platform. Both class I and class II loci were covered by HLA typing, at four-digit resolution. Typing coverage varied by locus: roughly 620-640 donors for A, B, C, DRB1 and DQB1; roughly 500 for DQA1; 606 for DPA1; approximately 470 for DPB1. Roughly 5 DR-DQ haplotypes were handled as single units for association and clustering, since linkage in the cohort was strong. Among roughly 400 genotyped donors of the cohort, an average of roughly 230,000 unique TCR beta nucleotide sequences was sequenced per donor, of which roughly 17% were non-productive. What the work shows at the level of the full study, not this receptor alone: Across donors, most TCR sequences were observed very rarely, whereas some public TCRs were present in many individuals. In a later analysis, more than 15,000 TCR beta sequences were associated with specific HLA alleles at a false discovery rate of 0.05. CMV serostatus was the only immune exposure information available for the cohort. Compared with equally common non-associated chains, HLA-associated TCR beta chains in a later analysis were more clonally expanded and had lower generation probabilities. In a later analysis, TCR association rates were found to vary across HLA loci, with the most associated TCRs seen for DRB1 alleles and the fewest for HLA-C alleles. Linkage disequilibrium might explain the correlated functional status among segregating V segments, but an unknown experimental factor could not be excluded. The presence/absence analyses assumed that sequencing depth was roughly uniform across donors, and that assumption may not be true. Some IMGT-functional V segments, including TRBV6-2 and TRBV6-3, could not be distinguished by the 87-base-pair reads and were therefore excluded. A further reported finding was that TCR beta sequences accurately predicted the HLA-A and HLA-B alleles for most subjects in the first cohort. The classifier was reported to diagnose cytomegalovirus status with high specificity and sensitivity in both the original cohort and the validation cohort. Several of the top co-occurrence clusters appeared to be linked to parvovirus B19, influenza, CMV and Epstein-Barr virus, according to a later analysis. In a later analysis, most CMV-associated TCR beta chains were found to appear HLA-restricted, with HLA associations seemingly driven largely by CMV exposure. Because counts were too low, roughly 16 rarely observed V segments, including chromosome 9 orphons, were left out of the earlier analysis of a few hundred of the donors. Three of the identified cytomegalovirus-associated TCR beta chains were confirmed in vitro to be specific for cytomegalovirus antigens. According to a later genetic analysis, donors in an Asian-associated ancestry cluster had fewer N-insertions in productive TCRs than the roughly 700-donor mean. Because some donors lacked HLA typing at each locus, the association tests relied only on the typed subset. The study gave a list of about 170 TCR beta chains associated with cytomegalovirus. The cohort was sequenced for TCR beta chains only, and without alpha or paired-chain data the features that could be detected were limited. An earlier analysis of 587 of the donors showed that most TCR beta V segments appeared in productive rearrangements either about 87% or about 30% of the time, which broadly matched IMGT annotations. According to the authors, the approach could potentially be generalized to other disease states and immunological phenotypes. Strong co-occurrence of HLA alleles, especially DR and DQ, made assigning TCR associations to individual alleles difficult. A cluster of highly shared sequence variants was judged likely to be a technical artifact of the sequencing pipeline. A later genetic analysis associated a missense DCLRE1C variant with V-gene and J-gene trimming of TCR beta chains, and an independent cohort replicated the association.

Comment on this clone: The specificity of this receptor is unknown. No base qualities exist here, and no much larger clone lies one base off it.

The cohort was made up of about 670 healthy bone marrow donors. All cohort members were sampled while nominally healthy, although unrecorded immune exposures were likely present. The donor tested CMV seropositive, placing the donor among the approximately 290 seropositive members of the cohort. Every donor gave a peripheral blood sample, and the peripheral blood mononuclear cells from that sample were used for TCR beta sequencing. The Qiagen DNeasy Blood Extraction Kit was used to extract genomic DNA from the blood cell samples. The protocol used for the library was the immunoSEQ multiplex PCR assay. The multiplex PCR relied on a mix of 60 forward primers for TCR Vbeta segments and 13 reverse primers for TCR Jbeta segments. A multiplex PCR assay on genomic DNA amplified the CDR3 region of rearranged TCR beta genes. The amplified TCR beta libraries were sequenced on the Illumina HiSeq System as 87-base-pair reads. In the source study's methods: A later analysis counted 65 million to 90 million unique TCR beta chains across the 666 repertoires, and about 10 million of these chains were shared by at least two donors. To remove PCR and sequencing errors, raw reads were error-corrected and collapsed into unique sequences using a nearest-neighbor algorithm that merged closely related sequences. CDR3 sequences were aligned to IMGT reference sequences to assign V, D and J gene segments. For a sequence to be retained, a match of at least six nucleotides to both a V gene segment and a J gene segment was required. A rearrangement was called productive if the CDR3 had no stop codons and remained in frame with V and J, and every other rearrangement was called non-productive. CDR3 was defined by IMGT convention, running from the second conserved V-encoded cysteine to the conserved J-encoded phenylalanine. Sequences without an unambiguous match to a single V gene segment were excluded from the earlier analysis of 500 to 700 of the donors. In an earlier analysis of about 590 of the donors, a V segment was called functional when productive rearrangements were above 56.7%, and segregating when the standard deviation between donors exceeded 5%. A statistical classification framework was built for diagnosing cytomegalovirus status from the catalog of TCR beta chain sequences. In a later analysis, V and J genes were assigned by comparing TCR nucleotide sequences against IMGT/GENE-DB human TR gene sequences. In a later analysis, CDR3 sequences and most-parsimonious VDJ recombination scenarios were assigned using the TCRdist pipeline. In a later analysis, each TCR beta chain was defined by its CDR3 amino acid sequence together with its V-gene family, and reads lacking a unique V-gene family were excluded. In a later analysis, 500 to 700 highly shared, low-generation-probability nucleotide sequences were removed to address suspected cross-contamination and a sequencing artifact. For each public chain, a later analysis derived a clonal expansion index from normalized ranks of inferred template counts within each repertoire. A later analysis computed generation probabilities with a VDJ recombination model fitted to out-of-frame rearrangements, and checked the results against IGoR. A later analysis scored TCR-TCR, TCR-HLA and TCR-CMV co-occurrence with hypergeometric tests, applying a repertoire-size bias correction to TCR pairs. False discovery rates were estimated in a later analysis by permuting HLA or CMV assignments 20 times. In a later analysis, co-occurring TCRs were grouped using DBSCAN, and TCRdist sequence similarity was added for clustering within HLA-allele-positive subsets. Repertoires with fewer than 30,000 or more than 120,000 public chains were left out of co-occurrence clustering, as were about 5 repertoires with anomalous nucleotide sharing. TCRdb holds this immuneACCESS table with in-frame rearrangements only. Some clones are missing; in checked studies, unresolved V genes explain under half, and the rest has no known cause. That table is the source of V, J and clone size, and D and trimming were worked out from the DNA. Present in this sample are around 130,000 clones, less than 10% of which were seen just once. The ten top clones hold 5% to 6.5% of the sample.

At the junction V is shortened by 0 bases and J by 4 bases, with 11 bases in between. Looking up the germline V gene yields CDR1 SGHRS and CDR2 YFSETQ. There are 15 amino acids in the CDR3, from cysteine to phenylalanine inclusive. Just the 45-base CDR3 DNA is kept, in frame starting at base 1. The chain links TRBV5-1 with TRBJ2-1; the D gene is unclear. Sequencing input: PBMCs. The receptor comes from a woman aged 40 to 50 in good health and CMV-seropositive. The nucleotide sequence reads TGCGCCAGCAGCTTGGGACTCGACCCGTACAATGAGCAGTTCTTC. It codes for CASSLGLDPYNEQFF.